Reported below is one T cell receptor (beta chain). This sample is drawn from a study of blood T cell repertoires in COVID-19. The wider study: COVID-19 samples, acute and convalescent, were from the United States, Italy and Spain. The cDNA or gDNA used as material had been derived from T cells, B-cell-depleted T cells, or PBMCs.

In the study's own analysis: How many nucleated cells were present was estimated from reference gene primer amplification. Data came from immunoSEQ multiplex PCR; TCRdb stores just in-frame clones and leaves some out. V, J and clone size are those of that table, while D and trimming were read from the DNA. The sample contains around 380,000 clones, 81% of which appear only once. Germline V lookup: CDR1 GTSNPN, CDR2 SVGIG (reference sequence). The CDR3 covers 13 residues. V lost 2 bases, J lost 5 bases, and 10 bases lay in between. Input material: peripheral blood. This clonotype originated in a human donor with acute or convalescent COVID-19. The donor label of this sample is uncertain. The chain links TRBV30 to TRBJ2-1; D is uncertain. This CDR3 reads CAWSRTVNNEQFF. The DNA of the CDR3 is TGTGCCTGGAGTCGAACGGTAAACAATGAGCAGTTCTTC. Combining the CDR3 with reference TRBV30 and TRBJ2-1 gives the whole variable domain SQTIHQWPATLVQPVGSPLSLECTVEGTSNPNLYWYRQAAGRGLQLLFYSVGIGQISSEVPQNLSASRPQDRQFILSSKKLLLSDSGFYLCAWSRTVNNEQFFGPGTRLTVL.